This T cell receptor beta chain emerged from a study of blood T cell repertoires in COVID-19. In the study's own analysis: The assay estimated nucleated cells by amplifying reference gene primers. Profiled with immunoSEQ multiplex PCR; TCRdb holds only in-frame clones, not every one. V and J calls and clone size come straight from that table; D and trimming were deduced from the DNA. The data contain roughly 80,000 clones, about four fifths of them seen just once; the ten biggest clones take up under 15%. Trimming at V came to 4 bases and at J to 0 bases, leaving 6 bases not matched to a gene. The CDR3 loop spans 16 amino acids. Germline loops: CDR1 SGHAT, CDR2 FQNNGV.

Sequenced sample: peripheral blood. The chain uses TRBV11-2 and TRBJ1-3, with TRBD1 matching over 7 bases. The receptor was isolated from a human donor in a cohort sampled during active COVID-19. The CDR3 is CASSSYRGRSGNTIYF. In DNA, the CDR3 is TGTGCCAGCAGCTCTTACAGGGGCCGCTCTGGAAACACCATATATTTT.